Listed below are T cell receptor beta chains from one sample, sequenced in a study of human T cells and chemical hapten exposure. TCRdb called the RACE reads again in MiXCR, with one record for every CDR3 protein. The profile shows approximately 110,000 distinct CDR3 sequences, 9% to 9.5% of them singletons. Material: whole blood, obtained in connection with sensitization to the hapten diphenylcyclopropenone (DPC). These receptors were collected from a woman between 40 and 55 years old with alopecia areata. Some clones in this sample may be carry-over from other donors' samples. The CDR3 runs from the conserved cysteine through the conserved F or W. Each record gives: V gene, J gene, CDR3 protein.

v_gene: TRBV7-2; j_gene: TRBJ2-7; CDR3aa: CTSSLVASGRAAYF
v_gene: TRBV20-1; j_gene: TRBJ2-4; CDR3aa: CSVPTSGDRNIQYF
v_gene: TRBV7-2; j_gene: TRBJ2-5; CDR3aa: CASSFKAGQETQYF
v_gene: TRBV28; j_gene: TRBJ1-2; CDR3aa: CASSNGHSYGYTF
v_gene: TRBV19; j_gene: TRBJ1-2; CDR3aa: CASSMGDRGIYGYTF
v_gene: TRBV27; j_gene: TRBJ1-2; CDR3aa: CASSLSPHLNYGYTF
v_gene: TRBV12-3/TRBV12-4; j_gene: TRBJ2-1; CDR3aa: CASSSAVILVHEQFF
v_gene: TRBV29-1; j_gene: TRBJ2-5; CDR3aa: CSVLTQFGTQYF
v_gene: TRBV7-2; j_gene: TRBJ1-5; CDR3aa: CASSRSTGNNQPQHF
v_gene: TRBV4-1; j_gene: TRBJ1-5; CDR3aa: CASSRTANQPQHF
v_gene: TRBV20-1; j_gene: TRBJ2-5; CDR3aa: CSARELAGKETQYF
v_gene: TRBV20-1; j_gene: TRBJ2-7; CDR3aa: CSASTLRGTYEQYF
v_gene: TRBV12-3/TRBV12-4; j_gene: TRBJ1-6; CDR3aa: CASRPVGGANSPLHF
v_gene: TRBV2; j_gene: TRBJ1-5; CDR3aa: CASSELTDDQPQHF
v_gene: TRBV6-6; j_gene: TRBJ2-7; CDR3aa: CASSYSTVGEQYF
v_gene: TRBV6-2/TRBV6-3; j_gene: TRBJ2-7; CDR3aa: CASSYFGRGQSSYEQYF
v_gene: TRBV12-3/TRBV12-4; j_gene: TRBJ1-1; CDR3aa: CASSFWVNTEAFF
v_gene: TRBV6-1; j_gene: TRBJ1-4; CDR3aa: CASSEGSAGEKKLFF
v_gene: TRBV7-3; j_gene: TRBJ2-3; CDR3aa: CASSLKSNTDTQYF
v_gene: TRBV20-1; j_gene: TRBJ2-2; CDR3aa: CSARGFQLRTGELFF
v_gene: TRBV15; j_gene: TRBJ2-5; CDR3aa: CATSRDLTETQYF
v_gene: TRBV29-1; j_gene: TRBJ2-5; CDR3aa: CSVGAPYQETQYF
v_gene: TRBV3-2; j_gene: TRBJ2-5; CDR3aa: CDYRGSKETQYF
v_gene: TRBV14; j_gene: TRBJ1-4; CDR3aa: CASSHRQQGAREKLFF
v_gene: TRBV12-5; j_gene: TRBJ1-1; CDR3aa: CASGLPRLPARNEAFF
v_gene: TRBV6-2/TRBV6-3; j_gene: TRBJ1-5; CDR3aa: CATSLTENQPQHF
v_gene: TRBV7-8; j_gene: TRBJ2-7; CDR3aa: CASSLDEGRRYEQYF
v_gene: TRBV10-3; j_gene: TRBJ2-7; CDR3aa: CATPPLAGEPYEQYF
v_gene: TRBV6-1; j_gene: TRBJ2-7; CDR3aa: CASSEFEVQYF
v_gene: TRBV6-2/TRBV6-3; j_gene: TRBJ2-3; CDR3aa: CASRVPARLNTDTQYF
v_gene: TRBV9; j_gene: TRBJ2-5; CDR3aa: CASSSHSGTSGGAETQYF
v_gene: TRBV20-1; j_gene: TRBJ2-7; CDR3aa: CSARDLAGTSYEQYF
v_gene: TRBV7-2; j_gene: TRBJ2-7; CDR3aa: CASSSTADSYEQYF
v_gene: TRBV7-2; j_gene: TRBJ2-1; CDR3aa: CASSSWGGSYNEQFF
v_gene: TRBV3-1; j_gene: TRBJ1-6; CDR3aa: CASSQGRESSPLHF
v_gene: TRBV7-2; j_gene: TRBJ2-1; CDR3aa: CASSFRGANEQFF